This passage covers 9 T cell receptor beta chains from one sample sequenced in a study of cytotoxic CD8 clonotypes in ibrutinib-treated CLL. The repertoire was sequenced with immunoSEQ multiplex PCR; TCRdb's copy has only in-frame clones and lacks some. The sample lists 300,000 or so clones; 67% were seen once. The sequenced sample was PBMCs, obtained after 36 months of ibrutinib treatment. The receptor set was obtained from a human donor with chronic lymphocytic leukemia.

V is TRBV2 and J is TRBJ1-2, with D tentatively TRBD1 (5 bases). V shed 2 bases and J shed 3 bases, with 13 bases lying between them. The germline gives CDR1 SNHLY, CDR2 FYNNEI. This CDR3 region has 15 residues. CDR3 sequence: CASSEPHGGHYGYTF. The CDR3 DNA follows: TGTGCCAGCAGTGAACCCCATGGGGGACACTATGGCTACACCTTC.

V usage is TRBV10-2 and J usage is TRBJ1-2; a weak D match, TRBD1 (6 bases). This CDR3 spans 13 amino acids. V lost 2 bases to trimming and J lost 2 bases, with 6 bases between them. Looked up from germline, CDR1 is WSHSY and CDR2 is SAAADI. CDR3 coding DNA: TGCGCCAGCAGTGAGCAGGGGAACTATGGCTACACCTTC. The encoded protein is CASSEQGNYGYTF.

The rearrangement joins TRBV21-1 to TRBJ2-7. TRBV21-1 is classified as a pseudogene. The CDR3 is made up of 12 amino acids. As DNA, the CDR3 is TGTGCCCCAATGTCATGCAACTACGAGCAGTACTTC. This sequence encodes CAPMSCNYEQYF.

In DNA form, the CDR3 reads TGTGCCAGCAGCACGACTAGCGGGGCCTACAATGAGCAGTTCTTC. This encodes CASSTTSGAYNEQFF. The chain combines TRBV7-9 with TRBJ2-1; 11 nucleotides line up with TRBD2. The length of the CDR3 is 15 residues. V shed 5 bases, J shed 2 bases, and the junction held 2 bases outside the gene matches. CDR1 is SEHNR, CDR2 FQNEAQ, per germline (reference sequence).

The chain joins TRBV9 to TRBJ1-2; 10 nucleotides line up with TRBD1. The junction had 14 bases not matched to a gene; V was cut back by 4 bases and J by 8 bases. Germline CDR1 reads SGDLS; CDR2 reads YYNGEE. The CDR3 is 16 residues long. CDR3 sequence: CASSLEEWDRGGGYTF. In DNA, the CDR3 is TGTGCCAGCAGCTTAGAAGAATGGGACAGGGGAGGAGGCTACACCTTC.

This chain joins TRBV4-1 and TRBJ1-1; 10 bases are a match to TRBD1. This CDR3 has 14 residues. V was clipped by 3 bases and J by 5 bases; unmatched bases: 3. The germline gives CDR1 MGHRA, CDR2 YSYEKL. CDR3 loop: CASSHGQGGTEAFF. The DNA of the CDR3 is TGCGCCAGCAGCCACGGACAGGGGGGGACTGAAGCTTTCTTT.

The chain employs TRBV14 and TRBJ2-5; the D gene is possibly TRBD2 (5 bases). This CDR3 contains 13 residues. Trimming shortened V by 2 bases and J by 5 bases, and 9 bases separated the two germline ends. Germline lookup yields CDR1 SGHDN and CDR2 FVKESK. CDR3 sequence: CASSQTRMETQYF. The DNA for the CDR3 is TGTGCCAGCAGCCAAACTAGAATGGAGACCCAGTACTTC. The full variable domain, rest sourced from reference TRBV14 and TRBJ2-5, is EAGVTQFPSHSVIEKGQTVTLRCDPISGHDNLYWYRRVMGKEIKFLLHFVKESKQDESGMPNNRFLAERTGGTYSTLKVQPAELEDSGVYFCASSQTRMETQYFGPGTRLLVL.

V usage is TRBV6-6 and J usage is TRBJ1-1, with D tentatively TRBD1 (6 bases). V gave up 0 bases and J gave up 1 base, with 9 bases separating them. The CDR3 loop spans 15 amino acids. Germline assignment: CDR1 MNHNY and CDR2 SVGAGI (reference sequence). DNA of the CDR3: TGTGCCAGCAGTTACTCGACACAGGGGAACACTGAAGCTTTCTTT. Protein: CASSYSTQGNTEAFF.

This chain connects TRBV27 to TRBJ1-6; unclear D gene. This CDR3 is built from 14 residues. Trimming stripped 2 bases from V and 0 bases from J, with 2 bases between. Germline CDR1 is MNHEY and CDR2 is SMNVEV (reference sequence). The chain's CDR3 is CASSLGSYNSPLHF. CDR3 nucleotide sequence: TGTGCCAGCAGTTTAGGCTCCTATAATTCACCCCTCCACTTT.